This passage covers 13 T cell receptor beta chains from one sample sequenced in a study of shared clonotypes between healthy human individuals. Some clones are missing from TCRdb's copy, which holds only in-frame ones; the method was immunoSEQ multiplex PCR. The sample includes around 560,000 clones, around 96% of them seen just once. Cells designated naive CD8 were CD45RO-negative and were positively selected for CCR7, with terminally differentiated effector memory CD45RA+ cells excluded. The sample taken for sequencing was naive CD8+ T cells sorted from blood. All receptors come from a woman aged 25 to 39 in good health.

V is TRBV6-6 and J is TRBJ2-3; D not certain. This CDR3 contains 15 residues. V dropped 2 bases and J dropped 1 base, with 10 bases sitting between them. The germline gives CDR1 MNHNY, CDR2 SVGAGI (reference sequence). The CDR3 loop is CASSYVIPGTDTQYF. The CDR3 DNA sequence: TGTGCCAGCAGTTACGTCATCCCGGGCACAGATACGCAGTATTTT.

J is TRBJ2-3 and V is TRBV11-2, with D possibly TRBD1 on 5 matching bases. The CDR3 extends over 13 amino acids. Germline CDR1 and CDR2: SGHAT and FQNNGV. Trimming took 5 bases from V and 5 from J, leaving 11 bases between them. The CDR3 is CASSTKRGDTQYF. The CDR3 nucleotides are TGTGCCAGCAGCACCAAAAGGGGAGATACGCAGTATTTT.

This chain connects TRBV5-5 to TRBJ1-1; the D is unclear. The CDR3 is made up of 14 amino acids. Trimming left V 4 bases short and J 2 bases short, with 12 bases between. The germline V gene encodes CDR1 SGHKS and CDR2 YYEKEE (reference sequence). The CDR3 loop is CASSAYDGNTEAFF. CDR3 nucleotides: TGTGCCAGCAGCGCCTATGATGGAAACACTGAAGCTTTCTTT. Complete variable domain (other parts from reference TRBV5-5 and TRBJ1-1): DAGVTQSPTHLIKTRGQQVTLRCSPISGHKSVSWYQQVLGQGPQFIFQYYEKEERGRGNFPDRFSARQFPNYSSELNVNALLLGDSALYLCASSAYDGNTEAFFGQGTRLTVV.

The chain recombines TRBV7-3 with TRBJ2-7, with a weak D call TRBD2 (6 bases). CDR3 size: 14 residues. Trimming cost V 2 bases and J 7 bases, with 15 bases left between them. Per the germline V gene, CDR1 is SGHTA and CDR2 is FQGTGA. This chain's CDR3 is CASSLAGPSWEQYF. The CDR3 bases are TGTGCCAGCAGCTTAGCGGGGCCAAGTTGGGAGCAGTACTTC.

V usage is TRBV28 and J usage is TRBJ2-7; tentative D call: TRBD1 (5 bases). Germline V CDR1 and CDR2: MDHEN, SYDVKM. V lost 4 bases and J 5 bases, leaving 12 bases between the germline ends. The CDR3 loop spans 13 amino acids. The CDR3, as DNA: TGTGCCAGCAGTTCAGGGTTATGGGACGAGCAGTACTTC. It translates to CASSSGLWDEQYF.

The chain joins TRBV7-9 to TRBJ1-1, with D perhaps matching TRBD1 (6 bases). V lost 4 bases and J 0 bases, leaving 15 bases between the germline ends. The CDR3 covers 16 residues. CDR1 and CDR2 from the germline V gene are SEHNR and FQNEAQ (reference sequence). CDR3 DNA sequence: TGTGCCAGCAGCTCGATGGGGGCTGGGATGAACACTGAAGCTTTCTTT. This gives the protein CASSSMGAGMNTEAFF. Full variable domain (rest looked up from reference TRBV7-9 and TRBJ1-1): DTGVSQNPRHKITKRGQNVTFRCDPISEHNRLYWYRQTLGQGPEFLTYFQNEAQLEKSRLLSDRFSAERPKGSFSTLEIQRTEQGDSAMYLCASSSMGAGMNTEAFFGQGTRLTVV.

This chain uses TRBV9 with TRBJ2-1; perhaps TRBD2 as D (6 bases). CDR3 length: 16 amino acids. CDR1 and CDR2 from the germline V gene are SGDLS and YYNGEE. V lost 0 bases, J lost 1 base, and 11 bases lay in between. The CDR3 here is CASSVEGGISYNEQFF. The CDR3 DNA reads as TGTGCCAGCAGCGTAGAGGGCGGGATTTCCTACAATGAGCAGTTCTTC. The whole variable domain, filled in from reference TRBV9 and TRBJ2-1, reads DSGVTQTPKHLITATGQRVTLRCSPRSGDLSVYWYQQSLDQGLQFLIQYYNGEERAKGNILERFSAQQFPDLHSELNLSSLELGDSALYFCASSVEGGISYNEQFFGPGTRLTVL.

The rearrangement joins TRBV16 to TRBJ2-3; D could derive from TRBD1 or TRBD2 (6 bases each). CDR3 length equals 17 residues. CDR1 and CDR2 from the germline V gene are KGHSY and FQNENV. V was clipped by 0 bases and J by 4 bases, with 17 bases between them. CDR3 amino acids: CASSQSAGTTTPDTQYF. The CDR3 DNA reads as TGTGCCAGCAGCCAATCTGCGGGGACAACTACTCCAGATACGCAGTATTTT. The complete variable domain, with remaining parts taken from reference TRBV16 and TRBJ2-3, reads GEEVAQTPKHLVRGEGQKAKLYCAPIKGHSYVFWYQQVLKNEFKFLISFQNENVFDETGMPKERFSAKCLPNSPCSLEIQATKLEDSAVYFCASSQSAGTTTPDTQYFGPGTRLTVL.

The chain has TRBV6-5 and TRBJ1-5; D gene unclear. The V end was cut by 0 bases, the J end by 6 bases, with 9 bases between. The CDR3 is made up of 14 amino acids. Germline V gene data show CDR1 as MNHEY and CDR2 as SVGAGI. In DNA, the CDR3 is TGTGCCAGCAGTTACTCGGCCGGGAGTCAGCCCCAGCATTTT. Translated: CASSYSAGSQPQHF.

The chain uses TRBV28 and TRBJ2-7; D gene unclear. V was clipped by 6 bases and J by 3 bases, with 15 bases between them. The CDR3 has 14 residues. CDR1 is MDHEN and CDR2 is SYDVKM in the germline V gene. The CDR3 bases are TGTGCCAGCAGAAACCTTAAGTCTGACTACGAGCAGTACTTC. Its translation is CASRNLKSDYEQYF.

This clone was seen a single time. The rearrangement links TRBV11-2 to TRBJ2-2; the match to TRBD2 covers 9 bases. Losses at the gene ends were 5 bases for V and 2 bases for J; bases not matched to a gene: 6. This CDR3 is 16 amino acids long. Germline CDR1 SGHAT, CDR2 FQNNGV. The CDR3, as DNA: TGTGCCAGCAGCCCCCCCCTAGCGGGAAACACCGGGGAGCTGTTTTTT. Translation gives CASSPPLAGNTGELFF. The full variable domain, completed using reference TRBV11-2 and TRBJ2-2, is EAGVAQSPRYKIIEKRQSVAFWCNPISGHATLYWYQQILGQGPKLLIQFQNNGVVDDSQLPKDRFSAERLKGVDSTLKIQPAKLEDSAVYLCASSPPLAGNTGELFFGEGSRLTVL.

The V gene is TRBV7-8, the J gene TRBJ2-1; the D call may be TRBD1 or TRBD2 (5 bases each). Trimming removed 1 base from V and 4 bases from J, with 11 bases in between. This CDR3 is 15 amino acids long. Germline assignment: CDR1 SGHVS and CDR2 FQNEAQ. The CDR3 DNA is TGTGCCAGCAGCTTAGGAGCCAGGGAGTACAATGAGCAGTTCTTC. This gives the protein CASSLGAREYNEQFF.

This clone was counted only a few times. Other DNA sequences in the sample encode the same CDR3. The J gene is TRBJ2-2, the V gene TRBV28, with unresolved D. The germline V and J ends were trimmed by 2 bases and 5 bases, with 3 bases remaining between them. The CDR3 contains 12 residues. CDR1 and CDR2 from the germline V gene are MDHEN and SYDVKM. The CDR3 nucleotides are TGTGCCAGCAGTTTAGATACCGGGGAGCTGTTTTTT. Translating it yields CASSLDTGELFF.